These 15 T cell receptor beta chains came from one sample sequenced in a study of cytomegalovirus exposure and HLA in healthy donors. Researchers ran the PCR with 60 Vbeta and 13 Jbeta primers. The protocol was immunoSEQ multiplex PCR, while the TCRdb copy is restricted to in-frame clones and leaves out a portion. The sample carries about 160,000 clones, roughly 80% recorded once. Sequencing used PBMCs. These TCRs come from a man between 18 and 29 years old in good health and CMV-seropositive.

V and J are TRBV4-1 and TRBJ2-3, with TRBD1 as a possible D gene (7 bases). Trimming took off 1 base at V and 3 bases at J, with 14 bases between the two ends. The CDR3 contains 16 residues. CDR1 is MGHRA and CDR2 is YSYEKL in the germline V gene. The CDR3 nucleotides are TGCGCCAGCAGCCAAGGGGTGACAGGGAGGACAGATACGCAGTATTTT. Translated: CASSQGVTGRTDTQYF.

This clone has more than one count but fewer than ten. J is TRBJ2-5 and V is TRBV10-2; 10 bases line up with TRBD2. V trimming: 10 bases; J trimming: 3 bases; junction bases outside the gene matches: 8. Looked up from germline, CDR1 is WSHSY and CDR2 is SAAADI. CDR3 length equals 14 residues. CDR3 sequence: CATGGAGGKETQYF. The CDR3 nucleotides read TGCGCCACCGGGGGAGCGGGGGGGAAAGAGACCCAGTACTTC.

This chain joins TRBV27 and TRBJ1-5; 8 bases align to TRBD1. There are 14 residues in the CDR3. CDR1 MNHEY and CDR2 SMNVEV come from the germline V gene (reference sequence). The trim removed 5 bases at V and 7 bases at J, leaving 7 bases unmatched. CDR3 DNA: TGTGCCAGCAGTCCGGACAGGGTAGGGCAGCCCCAGCATTTT. Translation: CASSPDRVGQPQHF.

V is TRBV5-6 and J is TRBJ1-1; 8 bases are a match to TRBD1. Unmatched junction bases numbered 10, after V lost 3 bases and J lost 0 bases. The germline CDR1 and CDR2 sequences are SGHDT and YYEEEE. This CDR3 contains 17 residues. In nucleotides, the CDR3 is TGTGCCAGCAGCTCGGGACAGGAGCACTCCATGAACACTGAAGCTTTCTTT. This translates into CASSSGQEHSMNTEAFF.

The chain employs TRBV15 and TRBJ1-6; unclear D gene. Germline loops: CDR1 LNHNV, CDR2 YYDKDF (reference sequence). The CDR3 sequence is 16 residues long. Trimming stripped 0 bases from V and 10 bases from J, with 16 bases between. The CDR3 DNA sequence: TGTGCCACCAGCAGAGATCTACTCGGCGCGGGGTCACCCCTCCACTTT. It codes for CATSRDLLGAGSPLHF. Filled out from reference TRBV15 and TRBJ1-6, the complete variable domain reads DAMVIQNPRYQVTQFGKPVTLSCSQTLNHNVMYWYQQKSSQAPKLLFHYYDKDFNNEADTPDNFQSRRPNTSFCFLDIRSPGLGDTAMYLCATSRDLLGAGSPLHFGNGTRLTVT.

The chain recombines TRBV6-6 with TRBJ1-5; D might be TRBD1 (6 bases). This CDR3 comprises 16 residues. The germline V and J ends were trimmed by 2 bases and 0 bases, with 11 bases remaining between them. Germline V CDR1 and CDR2: MNHNY, SVGAGI (reference sequence). The chain's CDR3 is CASSYGAGVSNQPQHF. The CDR3 nucleotides read TGTGCCAGCAGTTACGGGGCAGGGGTTAGCAATCAGCCCCAGCATTTT.

The chain joins TRBV13 to TRBJ1-3; D uncertain. Germline V gives CDR1 PRHDT, CDR2 FYEKMQ (reference sequence). Trimming took 2 bases from V and 0 from J, leaving 11 bases between them. The CDR3 sequence is 16 residues long. In DNA, the CDR3 is TGTGCCAGCAGCTTATTAGCGGGTAGCTCTGGAAACACCATATATTTT. Its translation is CASSLLAGSSGNTIYF.

This clone was observed a single time. This chain links TRBV4-2 with TRBJ1-3; D gene ambiguous. Germline V gene lookup returns CDR1 LGHNA and CDR2 YNFKEQ. CDR3 length equals 17 residues. The V and J ends lost 0 bases and 0 bases respectively, with 12 bases between them. CDR3 nucleotides: TGTGCCAGCAGCCAAGACGAGGGCTTAAACTCTGGAAACACCATATATTTT. This gives the protein CASSQDEGLNSGNTIYF.

This clone was seen a few times. This rearrangement joins TRBV11-2 to TRBJ1-3; TRBD1 might be the D (6 bases). The CDR3 runs to 13 residues. The germline V and J ends were trimmed by 5 bases and 7 bases, with 12 bases remaining between them. Germline V gene data show CDR1 as SGHAT and CDR2 as FQNNGV. CDR3 coding DNA: TGTGCCAGCAGCACCGACAGGAGGAACACCATATATTTT. This codes for CASSTDRRNTIYF.

The rearrangement links TRBV9 to TRBJ2-3; 7 bases fit TRBD1. This CDR3 has 16 amino acids. Germline V CDR1 and CDR2: SGDLS, YYNGEE. The V segment lost 1 base and the J segment 4 bases; nucleotides outside the gene matches: 9. CDR3 DNA sequence: TGTGCCAGCAGCGTATCCCCGGGACAGTACCCAGATACGCAGTATTTT. This encodes CASSVSPGQYPDTQYF.

This clone has only a few counts. The chain recombines TRBV30 with TRBJ1-1; D might be TRBD1 (5 bases). With 1 base removed from V and 3 bases from J, the gap between germline ends came to 15 bases. The germline V gene has CDR1 GTSNPN and CDR2 SVGIG (reference sequence). This CDR3 comprises 15 residues. CDR3 coding DNA: TGTGCCTGGAGTGCGGGACTTCTTAGGGACACTGAAGCTTTCTTT. This encodes CAWSAGLLRDTEAFF.

This sequence joins TRBV7-2 and TRBJ2-5; D is possibly TRBD2 (6 bases). The germline V and J ends were trimmed by 5 bases and 1 base, with 17 bases remaining between them. The CDR3 extends over 16 amino acids. Germline assignment: CDR1 SGHTA and CDR2 FQGNSA. This chain's CDR3 is CASSQAVGGIQETQYF. The CDR3 nucleotides read TGTGCCAGCAGCCAGGCCGTCGGGGGAATCCAAGAGACCCAGTACTTC.

The chain uses TRBV7-9 and TRBJ1-6; TRBD1 is a possible D gene (5 bases). The V gene's germline CDR1 is SEHNR and CDR2 FQNEAQ (reference sequence). The ends were cut back, 5 bases at V and 13 bases at J, with 12 bases in the middle. The CDR3 contains 12 residues. The CDR3 DNA follows: TGTGCCAGCAGCGAAGTTGGGGGGCCCCTCCACTTT. Its protein is CASSEVGGPLHF.

The V gene is TRBV29-1, the J gene TRBJ1-1; a possible D gene is TRBD1 (5 bases). This CDR3 contains 12 residues. In germline, CDR1 is SQVTM, CDR2 ANQGSEA. The V end was cut by 8 bases, the J end by 1 base, with 11 bases between. In DNA, the CDR3 is TGCAGCTCAGGACACTGGAACACTGAAGCTTTCTTT. This encodes CSSGHWNTEAFF.

The chain links TRBV15 to TRBJ2-7, with D possibly TRBD2 on 5 matching bases. This CDR3 comprises 15 residues. V lost 8 bases and J lost 3, with 20 bases in between. The germline V gene encodes CDR1 LNHNV and CDR2 YYDKDF (reference sequence). Written as DNA, the CDR3 is TGTGCCACCCCTAGCCTTGTGCGTTCGGGCTACGAGCAGTACTTC. As protein: CATPSLVRSGYEQYF.